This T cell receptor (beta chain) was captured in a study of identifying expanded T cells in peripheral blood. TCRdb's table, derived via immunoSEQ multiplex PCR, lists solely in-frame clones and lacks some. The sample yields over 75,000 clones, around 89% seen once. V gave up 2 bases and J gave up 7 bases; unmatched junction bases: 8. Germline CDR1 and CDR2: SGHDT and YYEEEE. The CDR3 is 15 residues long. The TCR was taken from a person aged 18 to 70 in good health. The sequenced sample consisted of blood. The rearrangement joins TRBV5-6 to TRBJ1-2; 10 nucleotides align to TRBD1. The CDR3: CASSFFNRDRGGYTF. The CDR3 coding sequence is TGTGCCAGCAGCTTTTTTAACCGGGACAGGGGTGGCTACACCTTC.